The rows below give T cell receptor beta chains drawn from one sample of a study of OX40 agonist ivuxolimab in advanced cancers. Using immunoSEQ multiplex PCR, the repertoire was profiled, and TCRdb retains in-frame clones only, with some absent. In the table there are about 76,000 clones, roughly four fifths of which are singletons. The sample consisted of CD4+ or CD8+ T cells sorted from blood, taken in a trial of the OX40 agonist ivuxolimab. Receptors originate from an adult with an advanced solid tumor such as melanoma, head and neck, liver or kidney cancer. CDR3s include the opening cysteine and the closing phenylalanine or tryptophan. Each record gives: D gene, V gene, clone size, J gene, CDR3 protein, CDR3 DNA. D genes are given only for firm matches. Expanded clones get a size class; other rows say once, few or many, or leave the size out.

d_call: -
v_call: TRBV10-3
clone_size: -
j_call: TRBJ1-2
cdr3_aa: CAISESWTTDHYGYTF
cdr3_nt: TGTGCCATCAGTGAGTCCTGGACCACCGACCACTATGGCTACACCTTC

d_call: -
v_call: TRBV6-5
clone_size: -
j_call: TRBJ1-4
cdr3_aa: CASSYSYATNEKLFF
cdr3_nt: TGTGCCAGCAGTTACTCGTACGCTACTAATGAAAAACTGTTTTTT

d_call: -
v_call: TRBV6-1
clone_size: once
j_call: TRBJ2-2
cdr3_aa: CASSEAAGAPGELFF
cdr3_nt: TGTGCCAGCAGTGAAGCGGCAGGGGCTCCCGGGGAGCTGTTTTTT

d_call: TRBD1
v_call: TRBV9
clone_size: -
j_call: TRBJ2-1
cdr3_aa: CASSYFDRAVYNEQFF
cdr3_nt: TGTGCCAGCAGCTACTTCGACAGGGCCGTCTACAATGAGCAGTTCTTC

d_call: -
v_call: TRBV6-1
clone_size: -
j_call: TRBJ1-6
cdr3_aa: CASTASSANSPLHF
cdr3_nt: TGTGCCAGCACCGCCAGCTCAGCAAATTCACCCCTCCACTTT

d_call: -
v_call: TRBV7-2
clone_size: -
j_call: TRBJ2-5
cdr3_aa: CASSPGGAQETQYF
cdr3_nt: TGTGCCAGCAGCCCAGGGGGGGCACAAGAGACCCAGTACTTC

d_call: -
v_call: TRBV23-1
clone_size: -
j_call: TRBJ2-7
cdr3_aa: CASGRTLAYEQYF
cdr3_nt: TGCGCCAGCGGCAGGACCCTGGCCTACGAGCAGTACTTC

d_call: -
v_call: TRBV7-2
clone_size: -
j_call: TRBJ1-4
cdr3_aa: CASTLTVGEKLFF
cdr3_nt: TGTGCCAGCACCCTAACGGTGGGTGAAAAACTGTTTTTT

d_call: TRBD1
v_call: TRBV7-2
clone_size: -
j_call: TRBJ2-7
cdr3_aa: CASSLGWTGVGEQYF
cdr3_nt: TGTGCCAGCAGCTTAGGCTGGACAGGGGTGGGCGAGCAGTACTTC

d_call: -
v_call: TRBV25-1
clone_size: -
j_call: TRBJ1-2
cdr3_aa: CASSSLEVGNYGYTF
cdr3_nt: TGTGCCAGCAGTTCCTTAGAGGTAGGGAACTATGGCTACACCTTC

d_call: TRBD1
v_call: TRBV2
clone_size: few
j_call: TRBJ1-2
cdr3_aa: CASSLEGQDYGYTF
cdr3_nt: TGTGCCAGCAGCCTCGAGGGACAGGACTATGGCTACACCTTC

d_call: -
v_call: TRBV28
clone_size: -
j_call: TRBJ1-5
cdr3_aa: CASMRTGNQPQHF
cdr3_nt: TGTGCCAGCATGAGAACAGGAAATCAGCCCCAGCATTTT

d_call: TRBD1
v_call: TRBV2
clone_size: -
j_call: TRBJ1-3
cdr3_aa: CASKTGQGADTIYF
cdr3_nt: TGTGCCAGCAAGACGGGACAGGGGGCAGACACCATATATTTT

d_call: TRBD1
v_call: TRBV5-1
clone_size: -
j_call: TRBJ2-7
cdr3_aa: CASSLQGVAYEQYF
cdr3_nt: TGCGCCAGCAGCTTACAGGGGGTGGCCTACGAGCAGTACTTC

d_call: -
v_call: TRBV4-2
clone_size: once
j_call: TRBJ1-1
cdr3_aa: CASSPGGIGAFF
cdr3_nt: TGTGCCAGCAGCCCTGGGGGAATAGGGGCTTTCTTT

d_call: -
v_call: TRBV6-1
clone_size: -
j_call: TRBJ2-3
cdr3_aa: CASSEVTDDTQYF
cdr3_nt: TGTGCCAGCAGTGAAGTAACTGACGATACGCAGTATTTT